The 25 T cell receptor beta chains reported below all come from one sample, sequenced in a study of T cells in localized non-small cell lung cancer. TCRdb keeps only in-frame clones here, not all; method: immunoSEQ multiplex PCR. The sample yields 130,000 or so clones, around 90% seen once. The input for sequencing was peripheral blood, taken before any cancer treatment. The receptors were gathered from an older female donor with stage I lung adenocarcinoma.

The rearrangement links TRBV28 to TRBJ2-7, with D unclear. The CDR3 is 17 amino acids. From germline, CDR1 is MDHEN and CDR2 SYDVKM. Trimming took 5 bases from V and 8 from J, leaving 28 bases between them. CDR3 nucleotide sequence: TGTGCCAGCAGTCCCCTGACTTCACCCGGGCCGAATCCCAAGCAGTACTTC. Translating gives CASSPLTSPGPNPKQYF.

The chain combines TRBV5-1 with TRBJ2-7; D tentatively fits TRBD1 or TRBD2 (6 bases each). Between the trimmed V and J ends, which lost 0 bases and 6 bases, there was a span of 13 bases. The germline V gene encodes CDR1 SGHRS and CDR2 YFSETQ. CDR3 length: 14 residues. The DNA for the CDR3 is TGCGCCAGCAGCTTGGCCCGGGGGCAGTCCGAGCAGTACTTC. Its translation is CASSLARGQSEQYF.

The genes are TRBV7-8 and TRBJ2-1, with 8 positions matching TRBD2. The length of the CDR3 is 15 residues. Germline CDR1 SGHVS, CDR2 FQNEAQ. Trimming removed 5 bases from V and 4 bases from J; junction bases left unmatched: 7. The CDR3 region has the DNA TGTGCCAGCAGCGAAAGACTAGCGCCTTACAATGAGCAGTTCTTC. It translates to CASSERLAPYNEQFF.

This chain joins TRBV15 and TRBJ2-3, with a possible D match to TRBD1 (5 bases). Trimming took off 5 bases at V and 2 bases at J, with 11 bases between the two ends. The CDR3 runs 14 residues. Germline CDR1 is LNHNV and CDR2 is YYDKDF (reference sequence). The CDR3 here is CATSGGHYTDTQYF. The DNA of the CDR3 is TGTGCCACCAGCGGCGGACACTACACAGATACGCAGTATTTT.

The chain links TRBV27 to TRBJ2-3; 7 positions match TRBD2. The germline gives CDR1 MNHEY, CDR2 SMNVEV (reference sequence). This CDR3 spans 16 amino acids. V shed 3 bases and J 3 bases; nucleotides not matched to a gene: 9. The CDR3 nucleotides are TGTGCCAGCAGTTTTCTCGCGGGAGACGGGACAGATACGCAGTATTTT. As protein: CASSFLAGDGTDTQYF.

For the CDR3, the DNA is TGCGCCAGCAGCGTAGACAGGATCCAAGAGACCCAGTACTTC. The encoded protein is CASSVDRIQETQYF. This chain connects TRBV5-1 to TRBJ2-5; D possibly corresponds to TRBD1 (6 bases). Trimming stripped 4 bases from V and 1 base from J, with 11 bases between. Germline V CDR1 and CDR2: SGHRS, YFSETQ. The CDR3 consists of 14 residues.

The rearrangement joins TRBV5-1 to TRBJ2-1; tentatively, D is TRBD1 or TRBD2 (6 bases each). CDR1 is SGHRS, CDR2 YFSETQ, per germline. The CDR3 contains 15 residues. V lost 3 bases to trimming and J lost 4 bases, with 14 bases between them. The chain's CDR3 is CASSSGGLGYNEQFF. CDR3 DNA: TGCGCCAGCAGCTCTGGGGGGCTAGGATACAATGAGCAGTTCTTC.

This clone was counted a single time. The chain employs TRBV19 and TRBJ2-3; no clear D gene. CDR1 and CDR2 from the germline V gene are LNHDA and SQIVND (reference sequence). This CDR3 is 15 amino acids long. The V end was cut by 3 bases, the J end by 6 bases, with 16 bases between. This chain's CDR3 is CASSMTGEKGDTQYF. The CDR3 nucleotides are TGTGCCAGTAGTATGACGGGCGAAAAAGGGGATACGCAGTATTTT.

The chain has TRBV7-9 and TRBJ2-1; a weak D match, TRBD2 (5 bases). CDR3 length: 13 residues. The germline V gene has CDR1 SEHNR and CDR2 FQNEAQ (reference sequence). Trimming pared 5 bases from V and 6 bases from J, leaving 11 bases between. Written as DNA, the CDR3 is TGTGCCAGCAGCCCCGGACTTGTCAATGAGCAGTTCTTC. The encoded protein is CASSPGLVNEQFF.

The chain employs TRBV27 and TRBJ2-3, with D perhaps TRBD1 (6 bases). The CDR3 length is 15 residues. Trimming left V 4 bases short and J 2 bases short, with 13 bases between. CDR1 and CDR2 from the germline V gene are MNHEY and SMNVEV (reference sequence). CDR3 region: CASSSTGTFTDTQYF. The CDR3 nucleotides are TGTGCCAGCAGTTCCACAGGGACCTTCACAGATACGCAGTATTTT.

This chain links TRBV14 with TRBJ2-7, with TRBD2 identical over 10 bases. This CDR3 is 18 amino acids long. V dropped 0 bases and J dropped 3; count of bases not matched to a gene: 11. Germline V gene lookup returns CDR1 SGHDN and CDR2 FVKESK. The DNA of the CDR3 is TGTGCCAGCAGCCAAGACCGGAGAGCGGGAGGGCCGAACTACGAGCAGTACTTC. This translates into CASSQDRRAGGPNYEQYF. The variable domain in full, completed from reference TRBV14 and TRBJ2-7, reads EAGVTQFPSHSVIEKGQTVTLRCDPISGHDNLYWYRRVMGKEIKFLLHFVKESKQDESGMPNNRFLAERTGGTYSTLKVQPAELEDSGVYFCASSQDRRAGGPNYEQYFGPGTRLTVT.

The rearrangement uses TRBV10-3 and TRBJ2-2, with D possibly matching TRBD1 (5 bases). Germline CDR1 reads ENHRY; CDR2 reads SYGVKD. This CDR3 is 14 amino acids long. Trimming removed 6 bases at V and 5 bases at J, with 13 bases between. DNA of the CDR3: TGTGCCATCAGGGGGCCCACCGGAACCGGGGAGCTGTTTTTT. Translated: CAIRGPTGTGELFF.

This sequence joins TRBV5-5 and TRBJ2-5; 9 bases fit TRBD1. CDR3 size: 15 residues. CDR1 SGHKS and CDR2 YYEKEE come from the germline V gene (reference sequence). V was pared by 2 bases and J by 4 bases, with 6 bases of the junction left unmatched. CDR3: CASSLQQGAGETQYF. In DNA, the CDR3 is TGTGCCAGCAGCTTACAACAGGGGGCAGGAGAGACCCAGTACTTC.

The chain links TRBV7-3 to TRBJ2-6, with unresolved D. Looked up from germline, CDR1 is SGHTA and CDR2 is FQGTGA. Trimming took off 1 base at V and 2 bases at J, with 6 bases between the two ends. This CDR3 comprises 15 residues. DNA of the CDR3: TGTGCCAGCAGCTTAATGGATGCTGGGGCCAACGTCCTGACTTTC. Encoded protein: CASSLMDAGANVLTF. Complete variable domain (other parts from reference TRBV7-3 and TRBJ2-6): GAGVSQTPSNKVTEKGKYVELRCDPISGHTALYWYRQSLGQGPEFLIYFQGTGAADDSGLPNDRFFAVRPEGSVSTLKIQRTERGDSAVYLCASSLMDAGANVLTFGAGSRLTVL.

This chain joins TRBV5-1 and TRBJ2-1, with TRBD2 identical over 12 bases. Unmatched junction bases numbered 6, after V lost 1 base and J lost 10 bases. The CDR3 consists of 15 residues. CDR1 SGHRS and CDR2 YFSETQ come from the germline V gene. For the CDR3, the DNA is TGCGCCAGCAGCTTGTCTCTAGCGGGAGGGCCAGAGCAGTTCTTC. It codes for CASSLSLAGGPEQFF.

The V gene is TRBV2, the J gene TRBJ2-1, with D tentatively TRBD1 or TRBD2 (6 bases each). This CDR3 contains 16 residues. Germline V gene lookup returns CDR1 SNHLY and CDR2 FYNNEI. V lost 3 bases, J lost 6 bases, and 18 bases lay in between. Written as DNA, the CDR3 is TGTGCCAGCAGTGAGGGGGGCGGACTCCTCACCAATGAGCAGTTCTTC. Translating gives CASSEGGGLLTNEQFF. Full variable domain (outside the CDR3, taken from reference TRBV2 and TRBJ2-1): EPEVTQTPSHQVTQMGQEVILRCVPISNHLYFYWYRQILGQKVEFLVSFYNNEISEKSEIFDDQFSVERPDGSNFTLKIRSTKLEDSAMYFCASSEGGGLLTNEQFFGPGTRLTVL.

The V call is TRBV6-5, the J call TRBJ2-7; D ambiguous. This CDR3 is built from 15 residues. V was trimmed by 2 bases and J by 3 bases, leaving 14 bases between them. Germline V gives CDR1 MNHEY, CDR2 SVGAGI. The CDR3 nucleotides read TGTGCCAGCAGTTACACCCCGGCCCCCGGCTACGAGCAGTACTTC. Protein: CASSYTPAPGYEQYF.

The table lists this clone with a few counts. The gene calls are TRBV7-9 and TRBJ1-1; D is ambiguous. Trimming took 3 bases from V and 5 from J, leaving 7 bases between them. Germline V lookup: CDR1 SEHNR, CDR2 FQNEAQ (reference sequence). The length of the CDR3 is 12 residues. Written as DNA, the CDR3 is TGTGCCAGCAGCTTCCCGGGAACTGAAGCTTTCTTT. Amino acid sequence: CASSFPGTEAFF.

This chain's CDR3 is CASSEARNSGRETQYF. The CDR3 coding sequence is TGTGCCAGCAGTGAAGCGCGGAATAGCGGGAGAGAGACCCAGTACTTC. The chain joins TRBV2 to TRBJ2-5; 9 bases are a match to TRBD2. J lost 4 bases, V lost 0 bases, and 6 bases had no gene match. The CDR3 sequence is 16 residues long. The germline CDR1 and CDR2 sequences are SNHLY and FYNNEI.

This clone was observed a single time. The V call is TRBV5-4, the J call TRBJ2-3; no reliable D call. V gave up 4 bases and J gave up 2 bases, with 2 bases separating them. The germline V gene encodes CDR1 SGHNT and CDR2 YYREEE (reference sequence). The CDR3 consists of 11 residues. The CDR3 DNA reads as TGTGCCAGCAGCACCACAGATACGCAGTATTTT. Its translation: CASSTTDTQYF.

V is TRBV29-1 and J is TRBJ1-2, with D unresolved. This CDR3 has 12 residues. V lost 2 bases and J 8 bases, leaving 12 bases between the germline ends. CDR1 is SQVTM, CDR2 ANQGSEA, per germline. CDR3 loop: CSVEILHGGYTF. CDR3 sequence (DNA): TGCAGCGTTGAAATTCTCCACGGCGGCTACACCTTC.

The chain is built from TRBV29-1 and TRBJ2-7; TRBD2 agrees at 12 bases. Per the germline V gene, CDR1 is SQVTM and CDR2 is ANQGSEA. V was pared by 4 bases and J by 6 bases, with 16 bases of the junction left unmatched. CDR3 length equals 17 residues. CDR3 residues: CSVGGGGLAGNLGEQYF. In nucleotides, the CDR3 is TGCAGCGTTGGGGGTGGGGGACTAGCGGGCAATCTTGGCGAGCAGTACTTC.

About this clone: This sample includes further DNA sequences coding for the same CDR3. The chain has TRBV7-3 and TRBJ1-4; possible D gene TRBD1, 5 bases. This CDR3 comprises 13 residues. Germline V gives CDR1 SGHTA, CDR2 FQGTGA. Trimming took off 2 bases at V and 8 bases at J, with 9 bases between the two ends. The CDR3, as DNA: TGTGCCAGCAGCTTAGGGCAGGGAGAAAAACTGTTTTTT. Amino acid sequence: CASSLGQGEKLFF.

This clone is a singleton in its sample. The rearrangement links TRBV5-1 to TRBJ1-4; D ambiguous. The germline V gene has CDR1 SGHRS and CDR2 YFSETQ. The CDR3 consists of 13 residues. The ends were cut back, 4 bases at V and 2 bases at J, with 6 bases in the middle. The CDR3, as DNA: TGCGCCAGCAGCCGCTGGACTAATGAAAAACTGTTTTTT. It translates to CASSRWTNEKLFF. Full variable domain (outside the CDR3, taken from reference TRBV5-1 and TRBJ1-4): KAGVTQTPRYLIKTRGQQVTLSCSPISGHRSVSWYQQTPGQGLQFLFEYFSETQRNKGNFPGRFSGRQFSNSRSEMNVSTLELGDSALYLCASSRWTNEKLFFGSGTQLSVL.

The V gene is TRBV19, the J gene TRBJ1-3; D perhaps matches TRBD1 (5 bases). Germline values: CDR1 LNHDA, CDR2 SQIVND (reference sequence). Between the trimmed V and J ends, which lost 6 bases and 4 bases, there was a span of 16 bases. The CDR3 consists of 15 residues. The CDR3 DNA reads as TGTGCCAGTAGCCCTTTAGGGACGCTCGGAAACACCATATATTTT. Encoded protein: CASSPLGTLGNTIYF.